What follows describes a single T cell receptor beta chain. Time point specified: sample taken at primary tumor resection. From tumor, nontumor lung or frozen PBMC, whole RNA was taken unsorted for sequencing. This record belongs to a study of spatial heterogeneity in lung cancer. The CDR3 is 15 residues long. CDR1 and CDR2 (germline): DFQATT, SNEGSKA (reference sequence). With 7 bases removed from V and 2 bases from J, the gap between germline ends came to 19 bases. MiXCR, run by TCRdb on the 5' RACE reads, gives a single entry per CDR3 protein. The data contain around 89,000 distinct CDR3 sequences, 12% of them singletons.

V gene TRBV20-1 combines with J gene TRBJ2-3; D is possibly TRBD2 (5 bases). The sample in question was PBMCs, obtained at surgery. This TCR was sampled from a male donor with early-stage non-small cell lung cancer. Written as DNA, the CDR3 is TGCAGTGGCGGGTTCGGGGAGACGCCCACAGATACGCAGTATTTT. Its translation is CSGGFGETPTDTQYF.